This entry lists 8 T cell receptor beta chains sequenced from one sample in a study of graft-versus-host responses after intestinal transplantation. Produced via immunoSEQ multiplex PCR; TCRdb's table is partial and in-frame only. The data contain tens of thousands of clones, roughly 90% of them singletons. Their target antigens are unknown. This sample comprised unstimulated CD8+ T cells sorted from spleen or lymph node cells, obtained before intestinal transplant. These receptors were collected from a human donor who received an intestinal transplant.

This clone was counted once. This sequence joins TRBV7-2 and TRBJ1-2; 8 bases are shared with TRBD1. CDR1 is SGHTA and CDR2 is FQGNSA in the germline V gene. The CDR3 length is 16 residues. V dropped 1 base and J dropped 3; count of bases not matched to a gene: 7. The CDR3 DNA is TGTGCCAGCAGCTTAGTGGGGCAGGGGGCCTACTATGGCTACACCTTC. Translated, it gives CASSLVGQGAYYGYTF.

This sequence joins TRBV5-4 and TRBJ2-5; 13 positions match TRBD2. This CDR3 is 17 amino acids long. Unmatched junction bases numbered 11, after V lost 4 bases and J lost 5 bases. Germline lookup yields CDR1 SGHNT and CDR2 YYREEE (reference sequence). CDR3 loop: CASSLLTSGGPGETQYF. In DNA, the CDR3 is TGTGCCAGCAGCCTTCTGACTAGCGGGGGGCCAGGGGAGACCCAGTACTTC.

In this sample, this clone turned up once. The V and J genes are TRBV18 and TRBJ2-7; a weak D match, TRBD2 (6 bases). The V end was cut by 2 bases, the J end by 2 bases, with 16 bases between. The CDR3 spans 16 residues. Germline CDR1 is KGHSH and CDR2 is LQKENI. CDR3 residues: CASSPLMRGNTYEQYF. The CDR3 nucleotides read TGTGCCAGCTCACCATTGATGCGGGGTAATACCTACGAGCAGTACTTC.

The rearrangement joins TRBV30 to TRBJ2-7; no clear D. V lost 0 bases and J lost 6, with 3 bases in between. This CDR3 has 10 amino acids. Germline values: CDR1 GTSNPN, CDR2 SVGIG (reference sequence). Here the CDR3 reads CAWSVSEQYF. The DNA for the CDR3 is TGTGCCTGGAGTGTGAGCGAGCAGTACTTC.

The chain has TRBV27 and TRBJ1-5; 7 bases fit TRBD1. V gave up 4 bases and J gave up 4 bases; unmatched junction bases: 7. The CDR3 runs 15 residues. Germline V gives CDR1 MNHEY, CDR2 SMNVEV (reference sequence). Written as DNA, the CDR3 is TGTGCCAGCAGTTCCCGGGGACAGACAAATCAGCCCCAGCATTTT. It is translated as CASSSRGQTNQPQHF.

The rearrangement joins TRBV2 to TRBJ2-1; TRBD1 aligns across 9 bases. In germline, CDR1 is SNHLY, CDR2 FYNNEI. Trimming removed 7 bases from V and 4 bases from J; junction bases left unmatched: 8. The CDR3 loop spans 15 amino acids. CDR3 protein: CASMFLGTGYNEQFF. The DNA for the CDR3 is TGTGCCAGCATGTTCCTGGGGACAGGGTACAATGAGCAGTTCTTC.

The chain combines TRBV4-3 with TRBJ2-3; perhaps TRBD1 as D (5 bases). V was trimmed by 1 base and J by 3 bases, leaving 14 bases between them. In germline, CDR1 is LGHNA, CDR2 YSLEER. This CDR3 is built from 16 residues. DNA of the CDR3: TGCGCCAGCAGCCAAGGCATCAGGGAATTGACAGATACGCAGTATTTT. This codes for CASSQGIRELTDTQYF.

The chain combines TRBV7-7 with TRBJ2-3, with TRBD1 identical over 7 bases. The CDR3 runs to 17 residues. V shed 1 base and J 2 bases; nucleotides not matched to a gene: 9. Germline lookup yields CDR1 SSHAT and CDR2 FNYEAQ (reference sequence). In DNA, the CDR3 is TGTGCCAGCAGCTTAGGGCCCACAGGGGCCCTCACAGATACGCAGTATTTT. Translating it yields CASSLGPTGALTDTQYF.